One sample yielded the 9 T cell receptor beta chains listed below, sequenced in a study of cytotoxic CD8 clonotypes in ibrutinib-treated CLL. TCRdb keeps only in-frame clones here, not all; method: immunoSEQ multiplex PCR. Among roughly 15,000 clones listed, approximately 82% were seen once. The sample here was PBMCs, taken before ibrutinib treatment. The receptors stem from a human donor with chronic lymphocytic leukemia.

The chain joins TRBV7-2 to TRBJ2-7, with D possibly being TRBD1 or TRBD2 (6 bases each). The CDR3 sequence is 16 residues long. The V gene lost 3 bases and the J gene lost 3 bases, with 18 bases spanning the gap. Per the germline V gene, CDR1 is SGHTA and CDR2 is FQGNSA. DNA for the CDR3: TGTGCCAGCAGCTTTGATTCCGGGGGCGTTGGCTACGAGCAGTACTTC. As protein: CASSFDSGGVGYEQYF.

The chain has TRBV19 and TRBJ2-6; D gene unclear. Germline CDR1 and CDR2: LNHDA and SQIVND (reference sequence). V gave up 5 bases and J gave up 0 bases, with 11 bases separating them. This CDR3 is 16 amino acids long. This CDR3 is CASSLTASSGANVLTF. The CDR3 nucleotides are TGTGCCAGTAGTCTGACGGCGTCCTCTGGGGCCAACGTCCTGACTTTC.

The CDR3 loop reads CASSPGGGYTF. Here the CDR3 DNA reads TGTGCCAGCAGCCCTGGGGGAGGCTACACCTTC. The gene calls are TRBV28 and TRBJ1-2; TRBD1 is a possible D gene (5 bases). CDR3 length: 11 amino acids. CDR1 and CDR2 (germline): MDHEN, SYDVKM. The ends were cut back, 6 bases at V and 8 bases at J, with 10 bases in the middle.

This clone was counted only a few times. The chain carries TRBV5-6 and TRBJ1-3; D gene unclear. In germline, CDR1 is SGHDT, CDR2 YYEEEE. The CDR3 covers 14 residues. Trimming took off 6 bases at V and 2 bases at J, with 12 bases between the two ends. The CDR3 protein is CASTSTAAGNTIYF. In DNA form, the CDR3 reads TGTGCCAGCACTTCCACGGCAGCTGGAAACACCATATATTTT.

The chain combines TRBV5-1 with TRBJ1-4, with 7 bases matching TRBD1. CDR1 and CDR2 (germline): SGHRS, YFSETQ. V shed 4 bases, J shed 7 bases, and the junction held 10 bases outside the gene matches. The CDR3 is made up of 15 amino acids. The CDR3 DNA reads TGCGCCAGCAGCCAAACCGGGACAGAGGGTGAAAAACTGTTTTTT. As protein: CASSQTGTEGEKLFF.

The rearrangement uses TRBV2 and TRBJ1-1; D perhaps matches TRBD1 (6 bases). V was cut by 3 bases and J by 6 bases, with 14 bases left in between. The CDR3 covers 14 residues. The germline V gene encodes CDR1 SNHLY and CDR2 FYNNEI. This CDR3 reads CASSEMGALAEAFF. In DNA, the CDR3 is TGTGCCAGCAGTGAGATGGGGGCGTTGGCTGAAGCTTTCTTT.

The chain has TRBV30 and TRBJ2-7; D is ambiguous. Per germline, CDR1 GTSNPN and CDR2 SVGIG (reference sequence). V was pared by 5 bases and J by 0 bases, with 11 bases between. This CDR3 comprises 13 residues. CDR3 DNA sequence: TGTGCCTGGGCCTCTCATGTCTCCTACGAGCAGTACTTC. Translated: CAWASHVSYEQYF.

The chain joins TRBV15 to TRBJ1-2; no reliable D call. CDR3 length: 12 amino acids. V lost 6 bases, J lost 3 bases, and 8 bases lay in between. Germline V gene data show CDR1 as LNHNV and CDR2 as YYDKDF (reference sequence). The CDR3 DNA follows: TGTGCCACCAGTGAGGGCGACTATGGCTACACCTTC. Translation gives CATSEGDYGYTF.

The chain carries TRBV5-4 and TRBJ1-2, with D unclear. The CDR3 covers 14 residues. V was shortened by 0 bases and J by 1 base, with 7 bases between the two germline ends. Germline CDR1 reads SGHNT; CDR2 reads YYREEE (reference sequence). The CDR3 DNA sequence: TGTGCCAGCAGCTTGGGCGGGGTTAACTATGGCTACACCTTC. Amino acid sequence: CASSLGGVNYGYTF.